The 15 T cell receptor beta chains below all came from one sample that was sequenced in a study of T cells in Graves' hyperthyroidism and ophthalmopathy. Researchers amplified the TCR beta CDR3 regions from RNA transcripts. HTBI primers drove first-round RT-PCR of the TCR CDR3. TCRdb re-derived calls from the multiplex PCR reads in MiXCR, one entry per CDR3 protein. The sample gives under 650,000 distinct CDR3 sequences, 16% of which show up once; less than 4.5% is in the top ten. The sequenced sample consisted of blood. The receptors were gathered from a woman aged 30 to 39 with Graves' hyperthyroidism.

The chain combines TRBV20-1 with TRBJ2-7; D gene ambiguous. The CDR3 contains 13 residues. Trimming removed 5 bases at V and 3 bases at J, with 14 bases between. Germline CDR1 is DFQATT and CDR2 is SNEGSKA (reference sequence). This CDR3 reads CSAGPAGYYEQYF. Here the CDR3 DNA reads TGCAGTGCTGGTCCGGCAGGATACTACGAGCAGTACTTC.

This clonotype was counted only a few times. V gene TRBV18 combines with J gene TRBJ2-5; D unresolved. CDR3 length equals 14 residues. Trimming pared 2 bases from V and 5 bases from J, leaving 12 bases between. CDR1 KGHSH and CDR2 LQKENI come from the germline V gene. The CDR3 DNA is TGTGCCAGCTCACCAACGATGGGTCGCGAGACCCAGTACTTC. Its translation is CASSPTMGRETQYF.

This clonotype was counted ten times or more. The chain combines TRBV20-1 with TRBJ2-5; 8 positions agree with TRBD2. Losses at the gene ends were 0 bases for V and 2 bases for J; bases not matched to a gene: 2. CDR3 length: 14 amino acids. Looked up from germline, CDR1 is DFQATT and CDR2 is SNEGSKA (reference sequence). The CDR3: CSARELAVQETQYF. The CDR3 coding sequence is TGCAGTGCTAGAGAACTAGCGGTACAAGAGACCCAGTACTTC.

This clonotype has just a few counts. The rearrangement uses TRBV12-3 or TRBV12-4 and TRBJ2-2, with no clear D. The CDR3 runs to 14 residues. Trimming removed 3 bases from V and 2 bases from J, with 7 bases in between. CDR3 sequence: CASSFSTNTGELFF. In nucleotides, the CDR3 is TGTGCCAGCAGTTTCTCCACCAACACCGGGGAGCTGTTTTTT.

This clonotype was detected a few times. This chain joins TRBV20-1 and TRBJ1-6, with TRBD1 matching over 7 bases. This CDR3 contains 14 residues. The V gene end was trimmed by 4 bases and the J gene end by 10 bases; junction bases not matched to a gene: 10. Germline values: CDR1 DFQATT, CDR2 SNEGSKA (reference sequence). The CDR3 bases are TGCAGTGCTAACAGGGACAGTTCGGGCTCACCCCTCCACTTT. It codes for CSANRDSSGSPLHF.

This clonotype occurred once. This chain joins TRBV7-8 and TRBJ2-1, with 8 positions matching TRBD1. There are 19 residues in the CDR3. Germline loops: CDR1 SGHVS, CDR2 FQNEAQ. V lost 8 bases to trimming and J lost 5 bases; unmatched junction nucleotides: 23. The CDR3 region is CASSPSLALGTGGDNEQFF. CDR3 sequence (DNA): TGTGCCAGCTCACCGTCCCTGGCGCTCGGGACAGGAGGGGACAATGAGCAGTTCTTC.

This clonotype was recorded a few times. This rearrangement joins TRBV20-1 to TRBJ2-3, with D maybe TRBD2 (6 bases). The CDR3 has 16 amino acids. CDR1 DFQATT and CDR2 SNEGSKA come from the germline V gene (reference sequence). V gave up 1 base and J gave up 3 bases, with 17 bases separating them. CDR3 sequence: CSARARRDLRTDTQYF. CDR3 in DNA: TGCAGTGCTAGAGCTCGCCGGGACTTACGAACAGATACGCAGTATTTT.

This clonotype has a count of ten or more. The chain joins TRBV6-2 or TRBV6-3 to TRBJ2-1, with a weak D call TRBD2 (5 bases). The CDR3 runs to 17 residues. Germline V gives CDR1 MNHEY, CDR2 SVGEGT. V gave up 0 bases and J gave up 6 bases, with 18 bases separating them. CDR3 protein: CASSYSLVGVNVNEQFF. The CDR3, as DNA: TGTGCCAGCAGTTACTCCTTGGTGGGAGTAAACGTCAATGAGCAGTTCTTC.

This clonotype has at least ten counts. This chain uses TRBV5-5 with TRBJ1-1; D not certain. Trimming took 2 bases from V and 1 from J, leaving 9 bases between them. CDR1 is SGHKS and CDR2 is YYEKEE in the germline V gene (reference sequence). The CDR3 extends over 14 amino acids. The chain's CDR3 is CASSLQSENTEAFF. The CDR3, as DNA: TGTGCCAGCAGCTTACAGTCAGAGAACACTGAAGCTTTCTTT.

The genes are TRBV5-8 and TRBJ1-6, with 11 bases matching TRBD1. V lost 4 bases, J lost 10 bases, and 7 bases stayed unmatched. The CDR3 sequence is 15 residues long. In germline, CDR1 is SGHTS, CDR2 YDEGEE. CDR3 sequence (DNA): TGTGCCAGCAGCCGGACAGGGGGCTCGGGGTCACCCCTCCACTTT. This translates into CASSRTGGSGSPLHF.

This clonotype was seen at least ten times. V and J are TRBV28 and TRBJ1-2; D is perhaps TRBD1 (6 bases). CDR1 and CDR2 (germline): MDHEN, SYDVKM. The CDR3 is 16 amino acids. V was cut by 5 bases and J by 4 bases, with 20 bases left in between. The CDR3 region has the DNA TGTGCCAGCAGTCCACCCCAAATAGGACAGCTCTATGGCTACACCTTC. Translation: CASSPPQIGQLYGYTF.

This clonotype was detected many times. V usage is TRBV6-1 and J usage is TRBJ2-7; TRBD2 aligns across 14 bases. The CDR3 is 16 amino acids. V lost 6 bases, J lost 3 bases, and 7 bases stayed unmatched. Germline CDR1 and CDR2: MNHNS and SASEGT. For the CDR3, the DNA is TGTGCCAGCAGGGGGGGACTAGCGGGAGTTAACTACGAGCAGTACTTC. Its translation is CASRGGLAGVNYEQYF.

This clonotype was seen more than once but under ten times. V and J are TRBV6-1 and TRBJ2-1; D could derive from TRBD1 or TRBD2 (6 bases each). Looked up from germline, CDR1 is MNHNS and CDR2 is SASEGT. Trimming removed 6 bases from V and 5 bases from J, with 17 bases in between. The length of the CDR3 is 15 residues. CDR3 sequence: CASREGGWDHNEQFF. Written as DNA, the CDR3 is TGTGCCAGCAGGGAGGGGGGATGGGACCACAATGAGCAGTTCTTC.

The chain couples TRBV4-1 to TRBJ1-6; 7 positions agree with TRBD1. V shed 3 bases and J 10 bases; nucleotides not matched to a gene: 9. Germline-derived CDR1 and CDR2 are MGHRA and YSYEKL. This CDR3 has 15 residues. CDR3: CASSHGYRGGSPLHF. The CDR3 DNA reads as TGCGCCAGCAGCCACGGATACAGGGGAGGGTCACCCCTCCACTTT.

A note on this clonotype: A junction end diverges from the germline sequence, so it may reflect a read error. The chain links TRBV30 to TRBJ2-7; 10 bases are a match to TRBD2. The CDR3 extends over 15 amino acids. The germline gives CDR1 GTSNPN, CDR2 SVGIG (reference sequence). The CDR3 spells CAWSVWTSGSYGQYF. CDR3 coding DNA: TGTGCCTGGAGTGTTTGGACTAGCGGCTCCTACGGGCAGTACTTC. The full variable domain, its missing parts supplied by reference TRBV30 and TRBJ2-7, is SQTIHQWPATLVQPVGSPLSLECTVEGTSNPNLYWYRQAAGRGLQLLFYSVGIGQISSEVPQNLSASRPQDRQFILSSKKLLLSDSGFYLCAWSVWTSGSYGQYFGPGTRLTVT.